A single sample gave rise to the 19 T cell receptor beta chains below, sequenced in a study of PD-L1 blockade in urothelial cancer. This sample's time point: peripheral blood 6 weeks after treatment start. This table comes from immunoSEQ multiplex PCR, and its TCRdb copy is limited to in-frame clones, with some not included. The table shows under 85,000 clones, with 91% occurring only once. The input for sequencing was PBMCs, taken around atezolizumab (anti-PD-L1) treatment. These receptors were taken from a woman older than 75 with urothelial cancer.

V gene TRBV30 combines with J gene TRBJ1-3; 7 bases fit TRBD1. CDR3 length: 13 amino acids. CDR1 is GTSNPN, CDR2 SVGIG, per germline (reference sequence). Trimming removed 5 bases from V and 4 bases from J; junction bases left unmatched: 5. CDR3 bases: TGTGCCTGGGCAAGGGGGCAAGGAAACACCATATATTTT. Encoded protein: CAWARGQGNTIYF.

The chain is built from TRBV7-2 and TRBJ2-7, with D maybe TRBD1 (6 bases). Deletions cut 3 bases from V and 6 bases from J, with 15 bases between. Germline lookup yields CDR1 SGHTA and CDR2 FQGNSA. The CDR3 length is 14 residues. CDR3 loop: CASSFGRGRSEQYF. The DNA for the CDR3 is TGTGCCAGCAGCTTTGGCAGGGGTAGGAGCGAGCAGTACTTC. The variable domain in full, completed from reference TRBV7-2 and TRBJ2-7, reads GAGVSQSPSNKVTEKGKDVELRCDPISGHTALYWYRQSLGQGLEFLIYFQGNSAPDKSGLPSDRFSAERTGGSVSTLTIQRTQQEDSAVYLCASSFGRGRSEQYFGPGTRLTVT.

The chain is built from TRBV27 and TRBJ2-7, with 7 bases that match TRBD1. This CDR3 is 15 amino acids long. CDR1 and CDR2 from the germline V gene are MNHEY and SMNVEV (reference sequence). With V trimmed by 8 bases and J by 0 bases, 10 bases remained unmatched. CDR3 coding DNA: TGTGCCAGCGGACTCCCGACAGGGAGCTCCTACGAGCAGTACTTC. Translating it yields CASGLPTGSSYEQYF.

The chain recombines TRBV6-6 with TRBJ2-3, with D tentatively TRBD1 (5 bases). Germline lookup yields CDR1 MNHNY and CDR2 SVGAGI (reference sequence). V was cut by 2 bases and J by 5 bases, with 8 bases left in between. CDR3 length: 13 amino acids. In DNA form, the CDR3 reads TGTGCCAGCAGTTACGGGGCTCGAGATACGCAGTATTTT. This sequence encodes CASSYGARDTQYF.

The chain has TRBV15 and TRBJ2-1; TRBD2 agrees at 15 bases. Per germline, CDR1 LNHNV and CDR2 YYDKDF (reference sequence). V lost 4 bases, J lost 6 bases, and 10 bases stayed unmatched. The CDR3 is 18 amino acids. The CDR3 loop is CATSKGLAGGRPGNEQFF. CDR3 sequence (DNA): TGTGCCACCAGCAAGGGACTAGCGGGAGGTCGTCCGGGCAATGAGCAGTTCTTC. Drawing the rest from reference TRBV15 and TRBJ2-1, the complete variable domain is DAMVIQNPRYQVTQFGKPVTLSCSQTLNHNVMYWYQQKSSQAPKLLFHYYDKDFNNEADTPDNFQSRRPNTSFCFLDIRSPGLGDTAMYLCATSKGLAGGRPGNEQFFGPGTRLTVL.

The chain carries TRBV2 and TRBJ2-7; no definite D call. V lost 5 bases and J 2 bases, leaving 7 bases between the germline ends. Germline CDR1 and CDR2: SNHLY and FYNNEI. The CDR3 is made up of 12 amino acids. As DNA, the CDR3 is TGTGCCAGCAGTCCCCACACCTACGAGCAGTACTTC. It specifies CASSPHTYEQYF. Drawing the rest from reference TRBV2 and TRBJ2-7, the complete variable domain is EPEVTQTPSHQVTQMGQEVILRCVPISNHLYFYWYRQILGQKVEFLVSFYNNEISEKSEIFDDQFSVERPDGSNFTLKIRSTKLEDSAMYFCASSPHTYEQYFGPGTRLTVT.

This chain links TRBV19 with TRBJ1-1; D is unclear. Trimming took 2 bases from V and 1 from J, leaving 8 bases between them. The CDR3 consists of 14 residues. CDR1 LNHDA and CDR2 SQIVND come from the germline V gene (reference sequence). The CDR3, as DNA: TGTGCCAGTAGTATAAAAGGAGGGAACACTGAAGCTTTCTTT. Its protein is CASSIKGGNTEAFF. Full variable domain (remainder filled in from reference TRBV19 and TRBJ1-1): DGGITQSPKYLFRKEGQNVTLSCEQNLNHDAMYWYRQDPGQGLRLIYYSQIVNDFQKGDIAEGYSVSREKKESFPLTVTSAQKNPTAFYLCASSIKGGNTEAFFGQGTRLTVV.

The rearrangement links TRBV18 to TRBJ1-4, with D perhaps TRBD1 (5 bases). The length of the CDR3 is 15 residues. The V gene lost 3 bases and the J gene lost 1 base, with 9 bases spanning the gap. Germline CDR1 and CDR2: KGHSH and LQKENI. CDR3 coding DNA: TGTGCCAGCTCACCTCGGGGGGGAACTAATGAAAAACTGTTTTTT. This sequence encodes CASSPRGGTNEKLFF.

The rearrangement uses TRBV4-2 and TRBJ1-2; TRBD1 might be the D (5 bases). This CDR3 is built from 17 residues. Germline CDR1 LGHNA, CDR2 YNFKEQ. V lost 4 bases, J lost 4 bases, and 22 bases lay in between. The CDR3 sequence: CASSREYGTPTSYGYTF. DNA for the CDR3: TGTGCCAGCAGCCGGGAGTACGGGACTCCCACCTCCTATGGCTACACCTTC.

The chain employs TRBV29-1 and TRBJ1-2, with 7 bases identical to TRBD1. Trimming cost V 7 bases and J 7 bases; bases outside gene matches: 12. CDR1 and CDR2 from the germline V gene are SQVTM and ANQGSEA. The CDR3 has 13 residues. CDR3 nucleotide sequence: TGCAGCGCCGGGACAGCTAATCTGGGTGGCTACACCTTC. It translates to CSAGTANLGGYTF.

This chain uses TRBV30 with TRBJ2-1; TRBD2 matches at 10 bases. The junction had 8 bases not matched to a gene; V was cut back by 4 bases and J by 8 bases. Per germline, CDR1 GTSNPN and CDR2 SVGIG (reference sequence). The CDR3 has 14 amino acids. CDR3 amino acids: CAWKNSGRLYEQFF. For the CDR3, the DNA is TGTGCCTGGAAGAATAGCGGGAGGCTGTATGAGCAGTTCTTC.

This chain joins TRBV28 and TRBJ1-5; 7 bases are a match to TRBD1. Per the germline V gene, CDR1 is MDHEN and CDR2 is SYDVKM. With V trimmed by 6 bases and J by 3 bases, 8 bases remained unmatched. CDR3 length: 15 amino acids. The CDR3 is CASSIIGTANQPQHF. In nucleotides, the CDR3 is TGTGCCAGCAGCATTATCGGGACAGCCAATCAGCCCCAGCATTTT.

The chain employs TRBV19 and TRBJ2-3; TRBD1 might be the D (6 bases). Germline V CDR1 and CDR2: LNHDA, SQIVND (reference sequence). The V end was cut by 3 bases, the J end by 4 bases, with 14 bases between. This CDR3 spans 15 amino acids. The CDR3 reads CASSISRGSADTQYF. In DNA, the CDR3 is TGTGCCAGTAGTATCAGCAGGGGTAGCGCAGATACGCAGTATTTT.

The chain recombines TRBV9 with TRBJ2-1; tentative D call: TRBD2 (6 bases). Trimming removed 0 bases at V and 4 bases at J, with 11 bases between. The CDR3 is 15 residues long. CDR1 SGDLS and CDR2 YYNGEE come from the germline V gene. The CDR3 DNA is TGTGCCAGCAGCGTAGGGGCAGGACTATACAATGAGCAGTTCTTC. Residues: CASSVGAGLYNEQFF.

The chain couples TRBV7-8 to TRBJ1-4; D not resolved. Germline V gene sequence: CDR1 SGHVS, CDR2 FQNEAQ. CDR3 length: 16 residues. The ends were cut back, 6 bases at V and 5 bases at J, with 19 bases in the middle. The CDR3: CASSSTLRFGNEKLFF. CDR3 bases: TGTGCCAGCAGTTCCACCCTCAGGTTTGGGAATGAAAAACTGTTTTTT.

CDR3 coding DNA: TGTGCCAGCAGTGCCGGGACAGGGGGGTTCGAGCAGTACTTC. Its protein product is CASSAGTGGFEQYF. The V call is TRBV28, the J call TRBJ2-7, with TRBD1 identical over 11 bases. Losses at the gene ends were 5 bases for V and 6 bases for J; bases not matched to a gene: 6. The CDR3 contains 14 residues. CDR1 is MDHEN and CDR2 is SYDVKM in the germline V gene.

This clone has a single count. The chain links TRBV5-6 to TRBJ2-7, with a possible D match to TRBD2 (6 bases). This CDR3 is 16 amino acids long. V lost 3 bases and J 0 bases, leaving 16 bases between the germline ends. CDR1 SGHDT and CDR2 YYEEEE come from the germline V gene. The CDR3 loop is CASSSPGRESSYEQYF. CDR3 bases: TGTGCCAGCAGCTCCCCCGGGAGAGAGAGCTCCTACGAGCAGTACTTC. The whole variable domain, filled in from reference TRBV5-6 and TRBJ2-7, reads DAGVTQSPTHLIKTRGQQVTLRCSPKSGHDTVSWYQQALGQGPQFIFQYYEEEERQRGNFPDRFSGHQFPNYSSELNVNALLLGDSALYLCASSSPGRESSYEQYFGPGTRLTVT.

V and J are TRBV5-1 and TRBJ2-2; no clear D. In germline, CDR1 is SGHRS, CDR2 YFSETQ. The ends were cut back, 0 bases at V and 1 base at J, with 7 bases in the middle. The CDR3 runs to 15 residues. The CDR3 region is CASSLATGNTGELFF. The CDR3 DNA reads TGCGCCAGCAGCTTGGCCACTGGGAACACCGGGGAGCTGTTTTTT. The whole variable domain, filled in from reference TRBV5-1 and TRBJ2-2, reads KAGVTQTPRYLIKTRGQQVTLSCSPISGHRSVSWYQQTPGQGLQFLFEYFSETQRNKGNFPGRFSGRQFSNSRSEMNVSTLELGDSALYLCASSLATGNTGELFFGEGSRLTVL.

V gene TRBV5-1 combines with J gene TRBJ2-5, with 7 bases aligning to TRBD1. This CDR3 comprises 14 residues. V lost 3 bases and J lost 2; bases outside the gene matches: 4. Germline V gene sequence: CDR1 SGHRS, CDR2 YFSETQ. The CDR3 bases are TGCGCCAGCAGCTCTTTGGGACAGCAAGAGACCCAGTACTTC. This codes for CASSSLGQQETQYF.